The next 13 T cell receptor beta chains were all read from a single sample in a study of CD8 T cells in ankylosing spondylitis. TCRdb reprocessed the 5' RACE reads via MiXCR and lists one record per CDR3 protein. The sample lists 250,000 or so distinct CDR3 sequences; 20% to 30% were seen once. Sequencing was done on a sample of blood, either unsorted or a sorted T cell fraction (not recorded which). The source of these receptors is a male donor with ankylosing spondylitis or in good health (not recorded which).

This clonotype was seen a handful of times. CDR3 coding DNA: TGTGCCAGCTTCGGGAGCGAAACCTACGAGCAGTACTTC. The encoded protein is CASFGSETYEQYF. This chain links TRBV6-1 with TRBJ2-7; D perhaps matches TRBD2 (6 bases). Between the trimmed V and J ends, which lost 8 bases and 2 bases, there was a span of 13 bases. CDR1 is MNHNS, CDR2 SASEGT, per germline. CDR3 length: 13 amino acids.

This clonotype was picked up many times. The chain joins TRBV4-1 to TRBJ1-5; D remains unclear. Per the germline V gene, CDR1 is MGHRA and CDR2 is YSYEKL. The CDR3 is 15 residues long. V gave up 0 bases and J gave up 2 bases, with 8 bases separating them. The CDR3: CASSQEGGGNQPQHF. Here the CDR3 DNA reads TGCGCCAGCAGCCAAGAGGGAGGTGGCAATCAGCCCCAGCATTTT.

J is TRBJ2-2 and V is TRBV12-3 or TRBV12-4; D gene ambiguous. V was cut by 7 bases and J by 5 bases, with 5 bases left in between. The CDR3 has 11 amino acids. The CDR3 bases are TGTGCCAGCACCGGAACCGGGGAGCTGTTTTTT. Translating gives CASTGTGELFF.

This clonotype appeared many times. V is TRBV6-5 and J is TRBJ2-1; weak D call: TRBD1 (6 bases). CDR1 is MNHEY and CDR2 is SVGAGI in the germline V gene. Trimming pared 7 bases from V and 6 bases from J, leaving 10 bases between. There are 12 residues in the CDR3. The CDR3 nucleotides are TGTGCCAGCAAGCAGGGGCCCAATGAGCAGTTCTTC. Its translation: CASKQGPNEQFF.

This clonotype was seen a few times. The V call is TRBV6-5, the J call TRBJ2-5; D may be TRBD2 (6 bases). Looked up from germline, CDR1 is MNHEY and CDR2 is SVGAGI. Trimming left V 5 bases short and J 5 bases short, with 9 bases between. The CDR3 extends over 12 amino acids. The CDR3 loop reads CASSRAGETQYF. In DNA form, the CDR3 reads TGTGCCAGCAGTCGGGCGGGGGAGACCCAGTACTTC.

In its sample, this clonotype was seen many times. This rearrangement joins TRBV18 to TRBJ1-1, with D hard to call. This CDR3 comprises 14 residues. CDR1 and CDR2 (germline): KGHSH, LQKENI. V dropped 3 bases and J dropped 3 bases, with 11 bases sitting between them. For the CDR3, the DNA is TGTGCCAGCTCACCTTCCCTAACGGACACTGAAGCTTTCTTT. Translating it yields CASSPSLTDTEAFF.

The CDR3 coding sequence is TGCAGTGCTAGCCATAGGACAGGGGAAGACTACGAGCAGTACTTC. Its protein is CSASHRTGEDYEQYF. This chain uses TRBV20-1 with TRBJ2-7; 9 nucleotides align to TRBD1. The germline CDR1 and CDR2 sequences are DFQATT and SNEGSKA (reference sequence). This CDR3 contains 15 residues. Unmatched junction bases numbered 9, after V lost 3 bases and J lost 3 bases.

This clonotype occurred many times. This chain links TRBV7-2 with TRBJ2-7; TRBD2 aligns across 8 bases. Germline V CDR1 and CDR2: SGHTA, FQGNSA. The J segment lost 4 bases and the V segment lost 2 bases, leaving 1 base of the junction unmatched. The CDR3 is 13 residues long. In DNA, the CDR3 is TGTGCCAGCAGCTTACAGCGGGGGTACGAGCAGTACTTC. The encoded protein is CASSLQRGYEQYF.

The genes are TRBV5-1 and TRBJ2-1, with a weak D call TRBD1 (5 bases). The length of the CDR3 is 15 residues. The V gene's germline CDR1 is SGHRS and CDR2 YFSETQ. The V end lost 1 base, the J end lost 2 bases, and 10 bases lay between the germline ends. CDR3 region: CASSLNRFPYNEQFF. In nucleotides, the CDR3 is TGCGCCAGCAGCTTGAACAGGTTCCCCTACAATGAGCAGTTCTTC. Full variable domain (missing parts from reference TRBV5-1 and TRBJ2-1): KAGVTQTPRYLIKTRGQQVTLSCSPISGHRSVSWYQQTPGQGLQFLFEYFSETQRNKGNFPGRFSGRQFSNSRSEMNVSTLELGDSALYLCASSLNRFPYNEQFFGPGTRLTVL.

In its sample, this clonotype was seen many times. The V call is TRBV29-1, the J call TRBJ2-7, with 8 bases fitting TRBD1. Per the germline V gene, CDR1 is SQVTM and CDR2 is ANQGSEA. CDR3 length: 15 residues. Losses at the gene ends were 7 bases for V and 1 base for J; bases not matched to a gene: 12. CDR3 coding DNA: TGCAGCGCCCCCAGGACAGGGACATATTCCTACGAGCAGTACTTC. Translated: CSAPRTGTYSYEQYF.

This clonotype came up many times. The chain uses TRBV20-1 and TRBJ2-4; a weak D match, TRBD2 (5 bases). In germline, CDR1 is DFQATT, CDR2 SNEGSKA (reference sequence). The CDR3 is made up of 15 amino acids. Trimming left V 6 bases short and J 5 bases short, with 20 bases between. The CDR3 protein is CSAPRFGENQNIQYF. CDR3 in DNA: TGCAGTGCCCCAAGATTCGGGGAGAACCAAAACATTCAGTACTTC.

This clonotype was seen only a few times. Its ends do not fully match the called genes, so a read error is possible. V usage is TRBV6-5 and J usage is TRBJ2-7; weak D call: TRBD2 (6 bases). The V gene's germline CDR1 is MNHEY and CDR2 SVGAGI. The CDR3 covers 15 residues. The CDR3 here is CASSDSRGGLGEQYF. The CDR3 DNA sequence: TGTGCCAGCAGTGACTCCCGTGGGGGGTTGGGCGAGCAGTACTTC.

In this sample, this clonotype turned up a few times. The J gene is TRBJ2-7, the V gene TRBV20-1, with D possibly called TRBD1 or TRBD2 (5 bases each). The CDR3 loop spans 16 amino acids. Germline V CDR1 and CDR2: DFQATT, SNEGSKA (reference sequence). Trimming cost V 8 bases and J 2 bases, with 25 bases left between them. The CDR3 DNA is TGCAGTACCGTCCGAGGGACGACCCTTTTGACCTACGAGCAGTACTTC. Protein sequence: CSTVRGTTLLTYEQYF.